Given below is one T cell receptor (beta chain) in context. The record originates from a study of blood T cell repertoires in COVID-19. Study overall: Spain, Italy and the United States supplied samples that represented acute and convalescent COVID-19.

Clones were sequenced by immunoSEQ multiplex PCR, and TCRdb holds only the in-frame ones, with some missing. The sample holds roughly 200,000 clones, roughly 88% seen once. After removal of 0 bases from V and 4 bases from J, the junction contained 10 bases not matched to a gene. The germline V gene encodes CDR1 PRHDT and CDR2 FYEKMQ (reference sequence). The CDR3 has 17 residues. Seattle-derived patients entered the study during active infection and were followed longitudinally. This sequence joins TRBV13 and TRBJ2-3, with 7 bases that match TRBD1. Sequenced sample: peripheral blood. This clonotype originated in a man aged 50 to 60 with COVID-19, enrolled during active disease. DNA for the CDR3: TGTGCCAGCAGCTTAGGGACAGGGATGAGGGTTTCAGATACGCAGTATTTT. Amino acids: CASSLGTGMRVSDTQYF.